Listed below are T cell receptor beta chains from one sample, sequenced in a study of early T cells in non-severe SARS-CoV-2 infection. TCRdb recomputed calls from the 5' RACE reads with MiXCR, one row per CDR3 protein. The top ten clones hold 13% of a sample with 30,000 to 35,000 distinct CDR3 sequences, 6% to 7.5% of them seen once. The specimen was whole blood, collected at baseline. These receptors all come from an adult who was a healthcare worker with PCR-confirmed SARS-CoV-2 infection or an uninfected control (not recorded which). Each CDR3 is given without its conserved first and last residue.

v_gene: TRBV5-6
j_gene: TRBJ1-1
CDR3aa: ASSFGPGTEAF

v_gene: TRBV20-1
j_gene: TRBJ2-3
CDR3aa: SARDQGAQESSQY

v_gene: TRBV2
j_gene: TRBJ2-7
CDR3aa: ASSARGQGDSYEQY

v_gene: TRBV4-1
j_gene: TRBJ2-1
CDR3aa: ASSQEREIGGNEQF

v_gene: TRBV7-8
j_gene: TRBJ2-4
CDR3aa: ASSHARFPPKNIQY

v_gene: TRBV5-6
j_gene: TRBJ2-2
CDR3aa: ASSFRLWTGELF

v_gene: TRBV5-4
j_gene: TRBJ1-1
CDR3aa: ASSLGFGDTEAF

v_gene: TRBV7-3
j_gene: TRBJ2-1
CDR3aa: ASSPGLAANEQF

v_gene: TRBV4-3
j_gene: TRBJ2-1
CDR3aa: ASSPSGTSGKQF

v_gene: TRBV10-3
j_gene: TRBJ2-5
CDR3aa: AISERGTSGIGVQETQY

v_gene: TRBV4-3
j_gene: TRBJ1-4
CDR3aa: ASSQQPEDGNEKLF

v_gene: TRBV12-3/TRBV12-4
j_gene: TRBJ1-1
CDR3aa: ASSPTGPHLEAF

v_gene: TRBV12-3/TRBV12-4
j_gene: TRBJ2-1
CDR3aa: ASSLRGSYNEQF

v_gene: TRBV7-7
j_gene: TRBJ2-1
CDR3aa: ASSPSGSRYNEQF

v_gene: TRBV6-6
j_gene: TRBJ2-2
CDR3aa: ASEWDRGTGELF

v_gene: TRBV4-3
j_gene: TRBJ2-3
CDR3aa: ASSQTPRGRDTQY

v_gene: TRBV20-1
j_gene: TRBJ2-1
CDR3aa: SADGLDYNEQF

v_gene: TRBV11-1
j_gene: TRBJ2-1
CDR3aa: ASSLVASLYNEQF

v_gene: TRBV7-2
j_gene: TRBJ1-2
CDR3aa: ASSSAGQAAYGYT

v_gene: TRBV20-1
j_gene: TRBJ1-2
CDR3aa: SASWETYGYT

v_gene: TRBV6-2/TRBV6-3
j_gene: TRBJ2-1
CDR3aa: ASTQGLGQF

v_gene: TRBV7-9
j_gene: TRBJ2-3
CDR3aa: ASSATREATDTQY

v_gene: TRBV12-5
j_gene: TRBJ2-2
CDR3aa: ASGLVLFGQPDTGELF

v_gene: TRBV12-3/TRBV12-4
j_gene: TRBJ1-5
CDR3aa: ASRGQGSNQPQH

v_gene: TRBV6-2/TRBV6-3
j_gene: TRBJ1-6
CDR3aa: ASNQGFYNSPLH

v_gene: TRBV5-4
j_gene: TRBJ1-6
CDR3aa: ASSFNREGHSPLH

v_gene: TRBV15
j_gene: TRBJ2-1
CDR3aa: ATSGLGLVGPYNEQF

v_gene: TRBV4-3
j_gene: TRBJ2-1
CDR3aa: ASSQESLGNNEQF